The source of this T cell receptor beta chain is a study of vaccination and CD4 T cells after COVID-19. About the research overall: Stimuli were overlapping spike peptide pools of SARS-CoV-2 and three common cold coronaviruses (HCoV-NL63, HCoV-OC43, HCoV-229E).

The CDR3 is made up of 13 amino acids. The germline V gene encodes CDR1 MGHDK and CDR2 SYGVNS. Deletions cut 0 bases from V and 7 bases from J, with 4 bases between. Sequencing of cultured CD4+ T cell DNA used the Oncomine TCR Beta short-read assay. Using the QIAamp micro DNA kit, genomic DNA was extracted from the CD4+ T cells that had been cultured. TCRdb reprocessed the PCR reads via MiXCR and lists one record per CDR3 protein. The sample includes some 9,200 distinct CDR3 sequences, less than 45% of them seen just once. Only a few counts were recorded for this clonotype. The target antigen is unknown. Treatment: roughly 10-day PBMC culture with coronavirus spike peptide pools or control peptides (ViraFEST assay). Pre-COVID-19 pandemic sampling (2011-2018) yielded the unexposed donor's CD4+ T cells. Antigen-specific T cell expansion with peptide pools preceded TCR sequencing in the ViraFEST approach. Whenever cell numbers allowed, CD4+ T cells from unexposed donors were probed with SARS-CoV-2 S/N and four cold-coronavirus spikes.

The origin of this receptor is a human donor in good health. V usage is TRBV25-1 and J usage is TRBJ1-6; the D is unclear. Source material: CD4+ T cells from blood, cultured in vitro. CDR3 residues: CASSEYGNSPLHF. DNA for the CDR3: TGTGCCAGCAGTGAATACGGGAATTCACCCCTCCACTTT.